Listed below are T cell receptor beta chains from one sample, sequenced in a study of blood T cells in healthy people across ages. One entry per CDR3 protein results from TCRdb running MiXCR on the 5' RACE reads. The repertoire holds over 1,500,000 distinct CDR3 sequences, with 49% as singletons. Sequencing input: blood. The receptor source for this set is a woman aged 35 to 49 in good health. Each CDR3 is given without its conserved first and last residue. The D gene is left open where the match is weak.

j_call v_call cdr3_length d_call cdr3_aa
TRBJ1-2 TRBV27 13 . ASSLSGLRGYGYT
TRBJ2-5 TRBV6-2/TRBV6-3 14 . ASSYRRGTGQETQY
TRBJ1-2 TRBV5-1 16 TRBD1 ASSPGLKDRPSNYGYT
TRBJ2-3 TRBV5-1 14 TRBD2 ASSLPPAGELDTQY
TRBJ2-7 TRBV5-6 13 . ATGARLANSYEQY
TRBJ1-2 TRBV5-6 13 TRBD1 ASSLPGQVFYGYT
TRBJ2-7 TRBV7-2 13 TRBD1 ASRPPTGQGYEQY
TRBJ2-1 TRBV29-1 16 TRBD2 SVHPGTSGGSSYNEQF
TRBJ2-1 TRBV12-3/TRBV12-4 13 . ASSFPGRNYNEQF
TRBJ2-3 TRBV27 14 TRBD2 TSSPLLAGGTDTQY
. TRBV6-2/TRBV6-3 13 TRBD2 ASSSGLGPPHEQY
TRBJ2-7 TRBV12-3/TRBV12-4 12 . ASSVLGRDYEQY
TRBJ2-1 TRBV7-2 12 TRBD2 ASSLANGAGGQF
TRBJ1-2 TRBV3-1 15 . ASSQAGNEGGDYGYT
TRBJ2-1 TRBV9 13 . ASSVLRGSYNEQF
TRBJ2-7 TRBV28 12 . ASSFSWGSHEQY
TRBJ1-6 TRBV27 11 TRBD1 ASTEGGYSPLH
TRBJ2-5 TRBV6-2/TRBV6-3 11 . ASSQLELGTQY
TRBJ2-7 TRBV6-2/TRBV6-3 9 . ASRTQDEQY
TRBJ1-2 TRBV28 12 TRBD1 ASRRTMTGVGYT